A few counts support the clone carrying this T cell receptor (beta chain). Its target is unknown. An end of the junction differs from the germline gene, which may be a read error. This specimen comes from a study of beta chain features in type 1 diabetes. cDNA synthesis used the whole RNA isolate, giving expressed TCRB sequences. Naive, central memory and regulatory T cell samples produced a mean of roughly 3.5 million reads. Here immunoSEQ multiplex PCR was the method, and the copy in TCRdb shows in-frame clones only, minus some. The table records hundreds of thousands of clones, 17% of them present only once. The CDR3 totals 13 residues. CDR1 is SGHAT, CDR2 FQDESV, per germline (reference sequence). Study-wide findings and caveats: These data did not resolve whether HLA type affects TCRB rearrangement. Patients and controls would be equally affected if PCR favored shorter templates.

V and J are TRBV11-1 and TRBJ2-5; 8 bases agree with TRBD2. Sequenced material: naive CD4+ T cells from blood. The receptor was derived from a woman younger than 30 in good health. The CDR3 region has the DNA TGTGCCAGCAGCCTAGCGGGCCCAGAGACCCAGTACTTC. Amino acids: CASSLAGPETQYF.